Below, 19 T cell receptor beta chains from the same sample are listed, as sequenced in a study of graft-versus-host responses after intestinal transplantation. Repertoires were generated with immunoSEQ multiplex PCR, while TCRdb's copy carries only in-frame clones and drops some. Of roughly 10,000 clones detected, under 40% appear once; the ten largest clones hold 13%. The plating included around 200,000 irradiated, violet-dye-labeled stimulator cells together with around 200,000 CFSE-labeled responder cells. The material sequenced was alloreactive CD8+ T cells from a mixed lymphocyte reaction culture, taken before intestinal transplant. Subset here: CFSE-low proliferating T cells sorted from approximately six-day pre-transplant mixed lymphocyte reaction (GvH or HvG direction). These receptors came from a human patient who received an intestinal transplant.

CDR3 residues: CSVPGLNTEAFF. The DNA for the CDR3 is TGCAGCGTTCCGGGATTGAACACTGAAGCTTTCTTT. The chain is built from TRBV29-1 and TRBJ1-1; D unresolved. The CDR3 runs 12 residues. The germline CDR1 and CDR2 sequences are SQVTM and ANQGSEA. V lost 5 bases to trimming and J lost 0 bases, with 7 bases between them. Together with reference TRBV29-1 and TRBJ1-1, the CDR3 gives the full variable domain: SAVISQKPSRDICQRGTSLTIQCQVDSQVTMMFWYRQQPGQSLTLIATANQGSEATYESGFVIDKFPISRPNLTFSTLTVSNMSPEDSSIYLCSVPGLNTEAFFGQGTRLTVV.

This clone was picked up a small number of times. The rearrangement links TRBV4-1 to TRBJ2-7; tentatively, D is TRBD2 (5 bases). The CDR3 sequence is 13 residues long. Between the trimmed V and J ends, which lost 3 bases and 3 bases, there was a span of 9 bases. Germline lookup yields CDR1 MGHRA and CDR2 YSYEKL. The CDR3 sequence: CASSQETSYEQYF. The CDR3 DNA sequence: TGCGCCAGCAGCCAGGAAACTAGCTACGAGCAGTACTTC.

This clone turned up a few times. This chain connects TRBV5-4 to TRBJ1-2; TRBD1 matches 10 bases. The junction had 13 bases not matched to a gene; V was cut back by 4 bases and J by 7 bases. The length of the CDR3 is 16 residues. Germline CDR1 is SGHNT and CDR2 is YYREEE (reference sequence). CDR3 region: CASSRPRGTGALGYTF. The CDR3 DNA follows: TGTGCCAGCAGCCGCCCGCGCGGGACAGGGGCTCTTGGCTACACCTTC.

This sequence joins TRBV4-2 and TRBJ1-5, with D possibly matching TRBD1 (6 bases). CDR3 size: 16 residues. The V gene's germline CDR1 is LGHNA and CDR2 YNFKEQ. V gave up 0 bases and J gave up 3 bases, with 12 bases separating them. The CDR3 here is CASSQDRYRANQPQHF. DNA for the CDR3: TGTGCCAGCAGCCAAGATCGATACAGGGCCAATCAGCCCCAGCATTTT.

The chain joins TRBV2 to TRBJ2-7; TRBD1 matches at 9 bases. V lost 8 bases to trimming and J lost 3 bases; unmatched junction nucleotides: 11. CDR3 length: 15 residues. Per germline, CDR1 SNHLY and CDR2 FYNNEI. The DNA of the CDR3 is TGTGCCAGCTTTTTATCCGGGACAGGGTACTACGAGCAGTACTTC. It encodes CASFLSGTGYYEQYF.

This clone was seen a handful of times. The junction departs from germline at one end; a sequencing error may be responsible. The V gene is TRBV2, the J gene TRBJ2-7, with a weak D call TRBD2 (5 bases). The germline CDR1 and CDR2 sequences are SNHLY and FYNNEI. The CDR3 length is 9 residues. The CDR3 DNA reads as TGTGCCAGCAGTGAAGGAGGACTTTTC. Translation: CASSEGGLF.

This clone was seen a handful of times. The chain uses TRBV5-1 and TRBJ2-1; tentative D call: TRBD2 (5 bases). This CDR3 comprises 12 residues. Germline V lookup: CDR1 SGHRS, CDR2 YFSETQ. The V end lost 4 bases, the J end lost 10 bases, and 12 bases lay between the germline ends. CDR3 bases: TGCGCCAGCAGCCCCCCCGGGAAAGAGCAGTTCTTC. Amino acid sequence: CASSPPGKEQFF.

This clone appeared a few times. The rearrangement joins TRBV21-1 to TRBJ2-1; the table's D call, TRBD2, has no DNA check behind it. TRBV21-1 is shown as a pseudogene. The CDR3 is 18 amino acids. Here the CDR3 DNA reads TGTGCCAGCAGCAAAGAAAAGCGGGCCGCAAGCTCCTACAATGAGCAGTTCTTC. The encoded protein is CASSKEKRAASSYNEQFF.

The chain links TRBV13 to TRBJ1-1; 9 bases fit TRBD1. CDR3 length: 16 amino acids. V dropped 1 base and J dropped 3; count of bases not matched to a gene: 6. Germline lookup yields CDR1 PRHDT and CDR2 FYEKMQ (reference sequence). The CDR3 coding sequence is TGTGCCAGCAGCTTAGAGGGACAGGGAGGTGACACTGAAGCTTTCTTT. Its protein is CASSLEGQGGDTEAFF.

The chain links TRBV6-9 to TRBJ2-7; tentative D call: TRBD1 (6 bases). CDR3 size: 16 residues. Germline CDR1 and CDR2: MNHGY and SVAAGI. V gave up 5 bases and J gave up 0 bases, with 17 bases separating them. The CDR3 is CASSEASDSPSYEQYF. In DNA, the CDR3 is TGTGCCAGCAGTGAAGCTTCGGACAGTCCCTCCTACGAGCAGTACTTC.

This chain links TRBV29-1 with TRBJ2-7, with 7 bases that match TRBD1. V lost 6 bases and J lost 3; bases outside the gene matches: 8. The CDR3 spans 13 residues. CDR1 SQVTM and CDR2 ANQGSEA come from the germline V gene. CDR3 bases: TGCAGCGTAGTACAGGGGAGTCTCTACGAGCAGTACTTC. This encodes CSVVQGSLYEQYF.

In DNA, the CDR3 is TGTGCCAGCAGCTTATTCGGGGGAGGTCACTACGAGCAGTACTTC. This sequence encodes CASSLFGGGHYEQYF. The rearrangement links TRBV7-9 to TRBJ2-7; the D gene is possibly TRBD2 (6 bases). V was pared by 2 bases and J by 3 bases, with 14 bases between. The CDR3 consists of 15 residues. Germline V gene data show CDR1 as SEHNR and CDR2 as FQNEAQ (reference sequence).

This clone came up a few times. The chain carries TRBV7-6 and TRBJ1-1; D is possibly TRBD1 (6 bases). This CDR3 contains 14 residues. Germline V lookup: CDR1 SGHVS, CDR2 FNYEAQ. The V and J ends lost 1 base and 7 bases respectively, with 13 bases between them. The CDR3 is CASSLGAGGREAFF. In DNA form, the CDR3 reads TGTGCCAGCAGCTTAGGTGCGGGGGGGCGTGAAGCTTTCTTT.

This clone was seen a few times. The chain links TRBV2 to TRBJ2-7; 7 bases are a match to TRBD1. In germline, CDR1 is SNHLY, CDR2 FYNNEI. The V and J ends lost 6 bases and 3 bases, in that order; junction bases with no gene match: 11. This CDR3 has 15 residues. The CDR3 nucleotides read TGTGCCAGCAGGATAGACAGCTCAGGGGGCTACGAGCAGTACTTC. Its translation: CASRIDSSGGYEQYF.

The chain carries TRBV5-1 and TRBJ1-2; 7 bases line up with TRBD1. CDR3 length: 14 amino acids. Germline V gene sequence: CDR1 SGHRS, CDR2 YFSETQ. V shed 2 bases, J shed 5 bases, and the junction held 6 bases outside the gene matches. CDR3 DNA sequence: TGCGCCAGCAGCTTCGAAGGGGGCGCATATGGCTACACCTTC. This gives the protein CASSFEGGAYGYTF. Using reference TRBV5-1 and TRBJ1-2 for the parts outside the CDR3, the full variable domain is KAGVTQTPRYLIKTRGQQVTLSCSPISGHRSVSWYQQTPGQGLQFLFEYFSETQRNKGNFPGRFSGRQFSNSRSEMNVSTLELGDSALYLCASSFEGGAYGYTFGSGTRLTVV.

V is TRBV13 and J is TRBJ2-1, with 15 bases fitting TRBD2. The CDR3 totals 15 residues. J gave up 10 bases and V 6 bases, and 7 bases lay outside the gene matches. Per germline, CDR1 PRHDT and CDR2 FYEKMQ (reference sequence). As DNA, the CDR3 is TGTGCCAGCAGTTGGGGGACTAGCGGGGGGTTGGAGCAGTTCTTC. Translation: CASSWGTSGGLEQFF.

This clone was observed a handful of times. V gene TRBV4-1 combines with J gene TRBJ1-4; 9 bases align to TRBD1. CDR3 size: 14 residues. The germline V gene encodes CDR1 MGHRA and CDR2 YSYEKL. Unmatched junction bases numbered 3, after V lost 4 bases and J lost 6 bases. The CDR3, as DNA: TGCGCCAGCAGCCCCTGGACAGGGGATGAAAAACTGTTTTTT. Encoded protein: CASSPWTGDEKLFF.

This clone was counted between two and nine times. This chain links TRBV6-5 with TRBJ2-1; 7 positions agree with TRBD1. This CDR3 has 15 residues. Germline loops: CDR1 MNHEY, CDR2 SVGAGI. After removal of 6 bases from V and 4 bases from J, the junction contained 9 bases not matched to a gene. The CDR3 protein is CASRLGTAIYNEQFF. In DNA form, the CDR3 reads TGTGCCAGCAGGCTCGGGACAGCAATTTACAATGAGCAGTTCTTC.

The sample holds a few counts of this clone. CDR3 sequence: CASGTTNYGYTF. CDR3 nucleotide sequence: TGTGCTTCAGGTACGACTAACTATGGCTACACCTTC. This chain links TRBV28 with TRBJ1-2; D ambiguous. The CDR3 length is 12 residues. Germline V gives CDR1 MDHEN, CDR2 SYDVKM.